This TCR beta chain comes out of a study of shared clonotypes between healthy human individuals. In the case of this clone: The same CDR3 also results from other DNA sequences found in this sample.

V shed 0 bases and J shed 1 base, with 10 bases lying between them. This CDR3 is 15 amino acids long. Germline V CDR1 and CDR2: MNHEY, SVGAGI. Method: immunoSEQ multiplex PCR; TCRdb's copy keeps in-frame clones and lacks some. The table records roughly 2,000,000 clones, about 94% of them present only once. Naive CD8 cells were CD45RO-negative, positively selected for CCR7, excluding terminally differentiated effector memory CD45RA+ cells. The sample was naive CD8+ T cells sorted from blood. V gene TRBV6-5 combines with J gene TRBJ2-7; TRBD1 is a possible D gene (6 bases). The clonotype originates from a man aged 18 to 29 in good health. The CDR3 DNA sequence: TGTGCCAGCAGTTACTCGCGGACAGCATCCTACGAGCAGTACTTC. This sequence encodes CASSYSRTASYEQYF.